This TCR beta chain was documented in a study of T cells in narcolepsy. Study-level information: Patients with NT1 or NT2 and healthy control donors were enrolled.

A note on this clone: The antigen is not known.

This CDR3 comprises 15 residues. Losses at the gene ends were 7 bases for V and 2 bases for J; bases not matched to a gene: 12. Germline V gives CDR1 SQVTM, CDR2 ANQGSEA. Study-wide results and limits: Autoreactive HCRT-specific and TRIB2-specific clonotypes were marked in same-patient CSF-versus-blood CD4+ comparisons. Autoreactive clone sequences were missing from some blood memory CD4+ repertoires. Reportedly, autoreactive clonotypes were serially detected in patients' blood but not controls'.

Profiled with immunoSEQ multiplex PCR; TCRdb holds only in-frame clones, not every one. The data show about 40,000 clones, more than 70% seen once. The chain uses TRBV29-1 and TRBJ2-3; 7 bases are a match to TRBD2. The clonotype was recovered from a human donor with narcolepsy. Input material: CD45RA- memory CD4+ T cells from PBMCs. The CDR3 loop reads CSAKNSAGYTDTQYF. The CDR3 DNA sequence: TGCAGCGCCAAAAACTCAGCGGGGTACACAGATACGCAGTATTTT.